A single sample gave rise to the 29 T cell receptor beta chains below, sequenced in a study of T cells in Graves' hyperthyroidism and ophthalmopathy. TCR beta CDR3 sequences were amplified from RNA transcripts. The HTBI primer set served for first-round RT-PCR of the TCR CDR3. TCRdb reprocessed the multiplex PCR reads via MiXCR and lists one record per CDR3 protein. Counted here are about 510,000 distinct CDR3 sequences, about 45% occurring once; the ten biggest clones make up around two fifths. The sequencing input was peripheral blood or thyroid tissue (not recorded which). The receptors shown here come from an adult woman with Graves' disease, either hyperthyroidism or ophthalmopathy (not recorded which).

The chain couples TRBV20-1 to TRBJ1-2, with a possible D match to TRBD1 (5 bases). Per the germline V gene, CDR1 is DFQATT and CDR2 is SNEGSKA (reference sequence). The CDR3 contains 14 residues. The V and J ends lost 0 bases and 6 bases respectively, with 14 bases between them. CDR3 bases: TGCAGTGCTAGAGAGGAGTTTCGGGACGATGGCTACACCTTC. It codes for CSAREEFRDDGYTF.

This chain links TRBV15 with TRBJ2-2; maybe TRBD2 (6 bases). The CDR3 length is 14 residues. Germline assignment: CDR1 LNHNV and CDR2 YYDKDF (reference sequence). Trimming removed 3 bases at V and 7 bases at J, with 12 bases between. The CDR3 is CATSSGGSGGELFF. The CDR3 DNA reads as TGTGCCACCAGCAGTGGAGGGAGCGGCGGGGAGCTGTTTTTT.

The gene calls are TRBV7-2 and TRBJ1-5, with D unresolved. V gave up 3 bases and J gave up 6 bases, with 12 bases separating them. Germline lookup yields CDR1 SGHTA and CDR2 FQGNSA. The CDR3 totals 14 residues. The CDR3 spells CASSFGDSSQPQHF. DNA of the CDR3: TGTGCCAGCAGCTTTGGGGATTCTAGTCAGCCCCAGCATTTT.

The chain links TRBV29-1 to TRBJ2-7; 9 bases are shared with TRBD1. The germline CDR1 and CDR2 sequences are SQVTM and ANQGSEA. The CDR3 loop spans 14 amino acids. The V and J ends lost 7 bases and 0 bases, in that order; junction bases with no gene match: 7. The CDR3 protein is CSAVPGQGSYEQYF. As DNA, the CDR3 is TGCAGCGCGGTCCCGGGACAGGGCTCCTACGAGCAGTACTTC.

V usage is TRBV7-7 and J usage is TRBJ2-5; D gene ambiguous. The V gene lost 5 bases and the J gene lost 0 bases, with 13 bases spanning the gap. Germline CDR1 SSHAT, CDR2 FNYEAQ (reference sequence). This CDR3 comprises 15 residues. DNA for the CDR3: TGTGCCAGCAGCCAATCCCAGGCCTACCAAGAGACCCAGTACTTC. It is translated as CASSQSQAYQETQYF.

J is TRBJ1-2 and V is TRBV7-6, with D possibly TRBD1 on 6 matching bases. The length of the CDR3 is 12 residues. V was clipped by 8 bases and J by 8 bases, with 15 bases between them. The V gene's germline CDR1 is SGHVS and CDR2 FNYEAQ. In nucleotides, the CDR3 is TGTGCCAGCTCACCCAACAGGGAAGGCTACACCTTC. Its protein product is CASSPNREGYTF.

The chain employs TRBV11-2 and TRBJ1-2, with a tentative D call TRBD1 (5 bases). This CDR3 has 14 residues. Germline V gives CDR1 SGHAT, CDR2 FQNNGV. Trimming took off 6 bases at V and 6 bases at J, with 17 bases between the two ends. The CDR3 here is CASSRDSSTDGYTF. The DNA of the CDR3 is TGTGCCAGCAGTCGGGACTCCAGTACAGATGGCTACACCTTC.

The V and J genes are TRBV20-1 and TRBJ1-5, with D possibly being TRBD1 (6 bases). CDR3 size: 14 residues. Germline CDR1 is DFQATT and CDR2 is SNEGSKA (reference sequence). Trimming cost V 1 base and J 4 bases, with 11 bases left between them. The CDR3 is CSARVSQGNQPQHF. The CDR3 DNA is TGCAGTGCTAGAGTTTCCCAGGGGAATCAGCCCCAGCATTTT.

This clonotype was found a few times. The CDR3 protein is CASSPGWGGELFF. In DNA, the CDR3 is TGTGCCAGTAGTCCAGGGTGGGGCGGGGAGCTGTTTTTT. The genes are TRBV6-5 and TRBJ2-2, with D perhaps matching TRBD1 (5 bases). The V end lost 9 bases, the J end lost 7 bases, and 15 bases lay between the germline ends. The CDR3 loop spans 13 amino acids. Germline V gives CDR1 MNHEY, CDR2 SVGAGI.

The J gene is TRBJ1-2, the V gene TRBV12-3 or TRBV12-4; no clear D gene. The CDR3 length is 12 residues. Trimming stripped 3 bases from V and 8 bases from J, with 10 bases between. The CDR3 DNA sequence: TGTGCCAGCAGTTTCCCCGCTAGGGGCTACACCTTC. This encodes CASSFPARGYTF.

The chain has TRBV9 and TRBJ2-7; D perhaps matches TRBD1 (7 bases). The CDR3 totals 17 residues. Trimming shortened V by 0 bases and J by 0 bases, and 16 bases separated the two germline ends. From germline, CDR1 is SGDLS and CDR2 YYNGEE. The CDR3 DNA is TGTGCCAGCAGCGTAGAGGAGGGGGCAGGGCACTCCTACGAGCAGTACTTC. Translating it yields CASSVEEGAGHSYEQYF.

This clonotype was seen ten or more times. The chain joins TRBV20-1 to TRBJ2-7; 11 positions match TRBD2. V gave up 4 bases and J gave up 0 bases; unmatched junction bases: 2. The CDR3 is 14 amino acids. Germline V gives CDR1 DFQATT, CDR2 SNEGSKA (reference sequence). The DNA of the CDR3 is TGCAGTGCTAATAGCGGGAGGGACTCCTACGAGCAGTACTTC. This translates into CSANSGRDSYEQYF.

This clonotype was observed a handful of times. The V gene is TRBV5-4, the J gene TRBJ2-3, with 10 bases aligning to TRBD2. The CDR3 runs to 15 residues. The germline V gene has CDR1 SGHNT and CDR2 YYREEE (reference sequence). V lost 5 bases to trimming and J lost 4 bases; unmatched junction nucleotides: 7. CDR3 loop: CASSRASGRPDTQYF. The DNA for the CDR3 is TGTGCCAGCAGTCGGGCTAGCGGGAGACCAGATACGCAGTATTTT.

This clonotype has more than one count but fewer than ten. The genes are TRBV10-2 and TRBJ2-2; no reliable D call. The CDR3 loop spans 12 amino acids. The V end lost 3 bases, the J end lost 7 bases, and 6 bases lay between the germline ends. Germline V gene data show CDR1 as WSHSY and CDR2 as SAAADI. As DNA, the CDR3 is TGCGCCAGCAGTGACGGCGGCGGGGAGCTGTTTTTT. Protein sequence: CASSDGGGELFF.

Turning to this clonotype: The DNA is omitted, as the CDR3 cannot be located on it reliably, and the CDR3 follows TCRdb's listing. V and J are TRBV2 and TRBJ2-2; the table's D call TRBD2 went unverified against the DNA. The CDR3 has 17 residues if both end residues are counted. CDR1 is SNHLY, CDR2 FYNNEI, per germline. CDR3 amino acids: CASCPGGTAVTPGSCFF.

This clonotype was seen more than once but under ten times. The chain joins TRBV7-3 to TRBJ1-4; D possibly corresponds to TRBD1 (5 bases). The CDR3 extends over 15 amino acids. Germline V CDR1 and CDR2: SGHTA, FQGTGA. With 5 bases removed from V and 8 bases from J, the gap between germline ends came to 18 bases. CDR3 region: CASSPSGGGGEKLFF. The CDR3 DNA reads TGTGCCAGCAGCCCCTCAGGCGGGGGAGGCGAAAAACTGTTTTTT. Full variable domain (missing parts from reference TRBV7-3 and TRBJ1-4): GAGVSQTPSNKVTEKGKYVELRCDPISGHTALYWYRQSLGQGPEFLIYFQGTGAADDSGLPNDRFFAVRPEGSVSTLKIQRTERGDSAVYLCASSPSGGGGEKLFFGSGTQLSVL.

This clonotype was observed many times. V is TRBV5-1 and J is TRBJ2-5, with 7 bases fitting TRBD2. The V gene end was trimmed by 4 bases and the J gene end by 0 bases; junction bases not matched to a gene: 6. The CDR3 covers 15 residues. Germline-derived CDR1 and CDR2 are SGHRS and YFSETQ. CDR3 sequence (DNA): TGCGCCAGCAGCGTTCAAGCGGGATACCAAGAGACCCAGTACTTC. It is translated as CASSVQAGYQETQYF.

The CDR3 sequence is CATSKDHTTEAFF. The CDR3 DNA is TGTGCCACCAGCAAGGACCATACCACTGAAGCTTTCTTT. J is TRBJ1-1 and V is TRBV15, with D uncertain. The CDR3 runs to 13 residues. V shed 4 bases and J shed 4 bases, with 10 bases lying between them. The germline CDR1 and CDR2 sequences are LNHNV and YYDKDF (reference sequence).

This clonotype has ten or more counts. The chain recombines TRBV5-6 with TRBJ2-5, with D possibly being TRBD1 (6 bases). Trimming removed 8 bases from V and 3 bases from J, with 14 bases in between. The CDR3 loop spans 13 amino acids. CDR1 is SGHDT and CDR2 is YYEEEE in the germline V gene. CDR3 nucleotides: TGTGCCAGTATCCAGGGGAATGAAGAGACCCAGTACTTC. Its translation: CASIQGNEETQYF.

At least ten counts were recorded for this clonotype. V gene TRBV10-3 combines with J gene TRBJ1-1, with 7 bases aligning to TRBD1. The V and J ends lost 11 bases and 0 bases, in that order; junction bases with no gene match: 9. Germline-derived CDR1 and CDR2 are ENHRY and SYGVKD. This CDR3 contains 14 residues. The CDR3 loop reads CASGQADMNTEAFF. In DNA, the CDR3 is TGTGCCTCAGGACAGGCAGACATGAACACTGAAGCTTTCTTT.

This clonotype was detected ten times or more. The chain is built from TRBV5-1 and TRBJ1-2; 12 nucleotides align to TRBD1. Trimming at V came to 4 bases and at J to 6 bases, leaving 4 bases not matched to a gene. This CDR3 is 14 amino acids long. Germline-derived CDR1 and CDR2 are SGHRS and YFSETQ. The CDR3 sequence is CASSRDRGLNGYTF. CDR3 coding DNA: TGCGCCAGCAGCCGGGACAGGGGGCTTAATGGCTACACCTTC.

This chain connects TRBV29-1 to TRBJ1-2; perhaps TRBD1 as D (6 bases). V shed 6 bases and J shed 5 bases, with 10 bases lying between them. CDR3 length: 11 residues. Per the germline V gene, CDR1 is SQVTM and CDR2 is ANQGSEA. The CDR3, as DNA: TGCAGCGTCGGTGGACAGTATGGCTACACCTTC. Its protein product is CSVGGQYGYTF.

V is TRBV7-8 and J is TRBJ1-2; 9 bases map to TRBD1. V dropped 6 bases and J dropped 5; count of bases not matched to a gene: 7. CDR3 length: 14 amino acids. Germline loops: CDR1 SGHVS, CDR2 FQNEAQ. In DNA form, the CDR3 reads TGTGCCAGCAGTGCAACCGGGACAGGGTATGGCTACACCTTC. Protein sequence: CASSATGTGYGYTF. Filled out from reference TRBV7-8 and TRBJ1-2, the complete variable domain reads GAGVSQSPRYKVAKRGQDVALRCDPISGHVSLFWYQQALGQGPEFLTYFQNEAQLDKSGLPSDRFFAERPEGSVSTLKIQRTQQEDSAVYLCASSATGTGYGYTFGSGTRLTVV.

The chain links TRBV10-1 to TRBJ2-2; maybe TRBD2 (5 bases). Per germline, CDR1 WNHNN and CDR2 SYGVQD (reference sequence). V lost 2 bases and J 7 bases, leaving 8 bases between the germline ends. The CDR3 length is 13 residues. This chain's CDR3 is CASSEQSGGELFF. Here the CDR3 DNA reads TGCGCCAGCAGTGAGCAAAGCGGCGGGGAGCTGTTTTTT.

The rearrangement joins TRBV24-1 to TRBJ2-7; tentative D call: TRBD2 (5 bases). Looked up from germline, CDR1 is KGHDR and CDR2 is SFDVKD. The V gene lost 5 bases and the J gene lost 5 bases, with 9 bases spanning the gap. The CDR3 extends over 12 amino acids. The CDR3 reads CATSAGSDEQYF. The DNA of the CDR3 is TGTGCCACCAGTGCGGGTAGCGACGAGCAGTACTTC.

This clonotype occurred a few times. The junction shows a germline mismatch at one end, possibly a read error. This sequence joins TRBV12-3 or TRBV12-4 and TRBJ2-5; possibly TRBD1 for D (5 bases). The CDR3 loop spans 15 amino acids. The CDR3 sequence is CAISSGRQAQETQYF. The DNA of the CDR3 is TGTGCCATCAGTTCAGGGCGGCAGGCCCAAGAGACCCAGTACTTC.

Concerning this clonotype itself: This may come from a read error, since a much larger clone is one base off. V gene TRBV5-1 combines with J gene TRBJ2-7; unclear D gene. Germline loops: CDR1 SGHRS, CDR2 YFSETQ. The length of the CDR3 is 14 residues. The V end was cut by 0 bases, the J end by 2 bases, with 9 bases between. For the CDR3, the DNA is TGCGCCAGCAGCTTGGCAGACAACCCCTACGAGCAGTACTTC. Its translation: CASSLADNPYEQYF. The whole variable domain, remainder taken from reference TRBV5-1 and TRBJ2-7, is KAGVTQTPRYLIKTRGQQVTLSCSPISGHRSVSWYQQTPGQGLQFLFEYFSETQRNKGNFPGRFSGRQFSNSRSEMNVSTLELGDSALYLCASSLADNPYEQYFGPGTRLTVT.

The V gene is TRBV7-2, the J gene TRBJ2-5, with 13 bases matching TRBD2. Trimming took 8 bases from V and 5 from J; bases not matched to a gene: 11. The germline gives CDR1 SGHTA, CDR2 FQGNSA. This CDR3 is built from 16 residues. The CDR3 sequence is CASSPGGLAGAETQYF. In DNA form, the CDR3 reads TGTGCCAGCTCACCGGGCGGACTAGCGGGAGCGGAGACCCAGTACTTC.

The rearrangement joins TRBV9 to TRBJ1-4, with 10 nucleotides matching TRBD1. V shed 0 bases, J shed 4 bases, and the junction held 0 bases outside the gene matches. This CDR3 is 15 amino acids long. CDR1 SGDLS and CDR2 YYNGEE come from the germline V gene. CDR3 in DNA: TGTGCCAGCAGCGTAGGGGACAGGGGTAATGAAAAACTGTTTTTT. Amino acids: CASSVGDRGNEKLFF.